The T cell receptor (beta chain) under discussion was sequenced for a study of cytomegalovirus exposure and HLA in healthy donors. The germline gives CDR1 SGHRS, CDR2 YFSETQ. The CDR3 totals 16 residues. With 2 bases clipped from V and 6 bases from J, the junction kept 7 bases outside the gene matches. Study findings and constraints: Some V segments, TRBV6-2 and TRBV6-3 among them, were indistinguishable and were therefore excluded. CMV antigen specificity of a few CMV-associated chains was confirmed in vitro.

The study ran its PCR with 60 Vbeta and 13 Jbeta primers. The protocol was immunoSEQ multiplex PCR, while the TCRdb copy is restricted to in-frame clones and leaves out a portion. Here the sample spans some 200,000 clones, around 68% being singletons. A word on this clone: Its antigen is undetermined.

Sequencing input: PBMCs. The chain couples TRBV5-1 to TRBJ2-1, with 11 bases matching TRBD1. The source of this sequence is a man in his forties or fifties in good health and CMV-seronegative. CDR3 coding DNA: TGCGCCAGCAGCTTAACCGGGACAGGGGGTGGCAATGAGCAGTTCTTC. Protein sequence: CASSLTGTGGGNEQFF.